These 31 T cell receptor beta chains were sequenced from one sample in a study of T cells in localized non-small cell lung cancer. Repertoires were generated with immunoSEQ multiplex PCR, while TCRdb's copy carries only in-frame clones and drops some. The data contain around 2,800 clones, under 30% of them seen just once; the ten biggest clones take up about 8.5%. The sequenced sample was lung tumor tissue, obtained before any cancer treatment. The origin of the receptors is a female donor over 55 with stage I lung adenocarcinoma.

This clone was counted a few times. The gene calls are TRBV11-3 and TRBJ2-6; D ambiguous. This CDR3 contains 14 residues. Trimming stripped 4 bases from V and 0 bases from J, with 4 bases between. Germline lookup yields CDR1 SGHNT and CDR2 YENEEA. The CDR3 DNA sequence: TGTGCCAGCAGCTCTGGCTCTGGGGCCAACGTCCTGACTTTC. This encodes CASSSGSGANVLTF.

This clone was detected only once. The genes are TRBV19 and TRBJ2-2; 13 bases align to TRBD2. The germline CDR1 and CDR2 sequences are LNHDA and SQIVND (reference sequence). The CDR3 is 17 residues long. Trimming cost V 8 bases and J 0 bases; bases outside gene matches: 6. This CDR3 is CASGRLAGGSNTGELFF. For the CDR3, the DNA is TGTGCCAGTGGGAGACTAGCGGGAGGCTCGAACACCGGGGAGCTGTTTTTT.

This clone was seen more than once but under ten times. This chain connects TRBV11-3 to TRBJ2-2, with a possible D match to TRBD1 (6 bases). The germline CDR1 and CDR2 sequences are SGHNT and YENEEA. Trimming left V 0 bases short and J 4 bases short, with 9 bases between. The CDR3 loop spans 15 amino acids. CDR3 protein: CASSLEGAGTGELFF. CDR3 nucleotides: TGTGCCAGCAGCTTAGAGGGGGCGGGCACCGGGGAGCTGTTTTTT.

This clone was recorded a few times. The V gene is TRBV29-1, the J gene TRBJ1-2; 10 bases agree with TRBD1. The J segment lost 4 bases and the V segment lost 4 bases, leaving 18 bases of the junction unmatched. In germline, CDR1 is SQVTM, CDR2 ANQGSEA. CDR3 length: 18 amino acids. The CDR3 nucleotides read TGCAGCGTTGCAGTACGCCGGCCGACAGGGGGCTTGGGCTATGGCTACACCTTC. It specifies CSVAVRRPTGGLGYGYTF.

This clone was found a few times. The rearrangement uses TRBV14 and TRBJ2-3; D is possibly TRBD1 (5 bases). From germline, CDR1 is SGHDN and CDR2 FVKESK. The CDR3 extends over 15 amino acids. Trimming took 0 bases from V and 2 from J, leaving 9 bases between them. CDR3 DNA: TGTGCCAGCAGCCAAGAGGGGCTAATCACAGATACGCAGTATTTT. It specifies CASSQEGLITDTQYF.

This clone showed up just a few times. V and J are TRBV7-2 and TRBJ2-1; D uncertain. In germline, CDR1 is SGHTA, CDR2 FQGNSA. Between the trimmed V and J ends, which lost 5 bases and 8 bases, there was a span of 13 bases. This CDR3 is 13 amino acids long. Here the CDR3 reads CASSPRLEDEQFF. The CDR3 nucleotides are TGTGCCAGCAGCCCCAGACTTGAGGATGAGCAGTTCTTC.

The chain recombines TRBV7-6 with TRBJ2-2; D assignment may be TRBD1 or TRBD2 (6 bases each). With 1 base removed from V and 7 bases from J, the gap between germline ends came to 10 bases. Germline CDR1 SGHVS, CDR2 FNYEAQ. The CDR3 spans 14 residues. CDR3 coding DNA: TGTGCCAGCAGCTTAGGGGGGGCTGTCGGGGAGCTGTTTTTT. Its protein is CASSLGGAVGELFF.

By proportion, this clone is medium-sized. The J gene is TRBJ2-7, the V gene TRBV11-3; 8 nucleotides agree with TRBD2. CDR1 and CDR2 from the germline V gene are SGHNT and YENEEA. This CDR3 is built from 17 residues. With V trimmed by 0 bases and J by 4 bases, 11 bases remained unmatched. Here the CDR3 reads CASSLEGGTSLIYEQYV. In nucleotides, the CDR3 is TGTGCCAGCAGCTTAGAGGGGGGGACTAGTCTCATTTACGAGCAGTACGTC.

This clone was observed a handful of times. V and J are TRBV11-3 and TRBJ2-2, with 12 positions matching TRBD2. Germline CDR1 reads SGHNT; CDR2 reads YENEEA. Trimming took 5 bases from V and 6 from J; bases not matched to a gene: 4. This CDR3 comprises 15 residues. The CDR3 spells CASSPLAGGSGELFF. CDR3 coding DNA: TGTGCCAGCAGCCCACTAGCGGGAGGCTCCGGGGAGCTGTTTTTT. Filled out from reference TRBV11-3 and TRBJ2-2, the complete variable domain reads EAGVVQSPRYKIIEKKQPVAFWCNPISGHNTLYWYLQNLGQGPELLIRYENEEAVDDSQLPKDRFSAERLKGVDSTLKIQPAELGDSAVYLCASSPLAGGSGELFFGEGSRLTVL.

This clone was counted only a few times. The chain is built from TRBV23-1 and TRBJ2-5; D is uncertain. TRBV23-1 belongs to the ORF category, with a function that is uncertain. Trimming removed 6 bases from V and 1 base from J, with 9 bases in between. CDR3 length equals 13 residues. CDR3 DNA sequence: TGCGCCAGCAGCTCCCTCCCCCAAGAGACCCAGTACTTC. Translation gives CASSSLPQETQYF.

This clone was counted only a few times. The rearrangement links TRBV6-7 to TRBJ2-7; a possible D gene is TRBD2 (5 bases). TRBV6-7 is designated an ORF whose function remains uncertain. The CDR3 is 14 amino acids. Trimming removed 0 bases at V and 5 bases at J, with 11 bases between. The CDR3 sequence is CASSYSRGPDEQYV. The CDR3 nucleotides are TGTGCCAGCAGTTACTCGAGAGGGCCGGACGAGCAGTACGTC.

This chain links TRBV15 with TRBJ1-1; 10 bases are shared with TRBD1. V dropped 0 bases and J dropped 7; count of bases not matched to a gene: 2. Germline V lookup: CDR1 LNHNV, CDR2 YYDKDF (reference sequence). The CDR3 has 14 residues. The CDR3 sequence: CATSREDRGYEAFF. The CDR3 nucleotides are TGTGCCACCAGCAGAGAGGACAGGGGGTATGAAGCTTTCTTT.

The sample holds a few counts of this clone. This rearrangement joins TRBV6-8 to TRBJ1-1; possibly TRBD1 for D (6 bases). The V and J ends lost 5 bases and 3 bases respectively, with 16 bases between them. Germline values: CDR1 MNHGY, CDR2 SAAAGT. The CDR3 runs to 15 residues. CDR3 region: CASSDLETGYTEAFF. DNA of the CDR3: TGTGCCAGCAGTGATCTTGAGACAGGATACACTGAAGCTTTCTTT.

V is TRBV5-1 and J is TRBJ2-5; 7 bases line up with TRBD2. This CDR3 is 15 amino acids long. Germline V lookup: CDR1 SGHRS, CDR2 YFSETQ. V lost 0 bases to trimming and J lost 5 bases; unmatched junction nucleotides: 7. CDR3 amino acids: CASSLEAGVWETQYF. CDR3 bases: TGCGCCAGCAGCTTGGAGGCGGGAGTCTGGGAGACCCAGTACTTC.

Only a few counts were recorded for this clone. The DNA for the CDR3 is TGTGCCAGCAGTGAGGGGTTTTTGTACGAGCAGTACGTC. The encoded protein is CASSEGFLYEQYV. The chain is built from TRBV6-8 and TRBJ2-7; the D call may be TRBD1 or TRBD2 (5 bases each). The length of the CDR3 is 13 residues. CDR1 is MNHGY, CDR2 SAAAGT, per germline. V lost 5 bases and J lost 4, with 12 bases in between.

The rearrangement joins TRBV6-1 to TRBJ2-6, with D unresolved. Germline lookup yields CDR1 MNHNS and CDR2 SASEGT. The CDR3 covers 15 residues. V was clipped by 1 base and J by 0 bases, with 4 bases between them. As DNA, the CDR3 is TGTGCCAGCAGTGAAGACAGCTCTGGGGCCAACGTCCTGACTTTC. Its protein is CASSEDSSGANVLTF.

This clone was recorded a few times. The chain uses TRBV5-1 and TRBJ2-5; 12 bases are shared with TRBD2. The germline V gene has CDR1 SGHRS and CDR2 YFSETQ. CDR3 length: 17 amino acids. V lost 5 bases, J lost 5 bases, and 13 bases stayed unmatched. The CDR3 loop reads CASRPGLAGRRGETQYF. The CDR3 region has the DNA TGCGCCAGCAGACCGGGACTAGCGGGCCGTAGGGGTGAGACCCAGTACTTC. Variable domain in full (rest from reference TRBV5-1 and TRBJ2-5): KAGVTQTPRYLIKTRGQQVTLSCSPISGHRSVSWYQQTPGQGLQFLFEYFSETQRNKGNFPGRFSGRQFSNSRSEMNVSTLELGDSALYLCASRPGLAGRRGETQYFGPGTRLLVL.

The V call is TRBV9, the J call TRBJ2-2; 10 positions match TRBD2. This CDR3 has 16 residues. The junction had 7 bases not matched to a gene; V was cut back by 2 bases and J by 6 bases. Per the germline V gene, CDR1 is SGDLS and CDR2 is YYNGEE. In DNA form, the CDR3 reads TGTGCCAGCAGCGTTGAGGCTAGCGGGAGTTCCGGGGAGCTGTTTTTT. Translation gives CASSVEASGSSGELFF.

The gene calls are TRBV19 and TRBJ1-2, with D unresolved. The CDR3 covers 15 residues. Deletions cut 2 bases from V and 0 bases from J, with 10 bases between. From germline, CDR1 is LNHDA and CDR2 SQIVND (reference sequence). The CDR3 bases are TGTGCCAGTAGTATAAAGTTGGAGACTAACTATGGCTACACCTTC. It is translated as CASSIKLETNYGYTF.

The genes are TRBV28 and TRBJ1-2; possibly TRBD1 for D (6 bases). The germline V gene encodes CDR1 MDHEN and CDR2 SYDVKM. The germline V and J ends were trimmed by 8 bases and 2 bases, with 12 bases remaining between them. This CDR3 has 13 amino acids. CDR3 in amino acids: CASCVRGNYGYTF. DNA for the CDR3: TGTGCCAGCTGTGTCAGGGGAAACTATGGCTACACCTTC.

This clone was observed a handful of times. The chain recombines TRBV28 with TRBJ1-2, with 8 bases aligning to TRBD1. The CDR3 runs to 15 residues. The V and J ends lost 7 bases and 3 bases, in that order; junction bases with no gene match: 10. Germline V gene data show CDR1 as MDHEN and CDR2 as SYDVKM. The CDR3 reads CASTPFTGGDYGYTF. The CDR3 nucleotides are TGTGCCAGCACTCCTTTCACAGGGGGGGACTATGGCTACACCTTC.

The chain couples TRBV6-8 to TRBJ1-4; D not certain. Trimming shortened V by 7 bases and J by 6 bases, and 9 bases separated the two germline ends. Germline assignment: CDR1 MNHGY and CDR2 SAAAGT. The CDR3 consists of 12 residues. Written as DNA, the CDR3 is TGTGCCAGCACCTGGGTTGATGAAAAACTGTTTTTT. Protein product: CASTWVDEKLFF.

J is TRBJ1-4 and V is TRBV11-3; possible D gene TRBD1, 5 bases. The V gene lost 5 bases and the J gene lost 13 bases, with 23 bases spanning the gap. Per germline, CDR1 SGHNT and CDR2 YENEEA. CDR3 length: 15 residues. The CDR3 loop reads CASSAIGGHSITLFF. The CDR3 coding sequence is TGTGCCAGCAGCGCGATAGGAGGACATAGTATTACACTGTTTTTT.

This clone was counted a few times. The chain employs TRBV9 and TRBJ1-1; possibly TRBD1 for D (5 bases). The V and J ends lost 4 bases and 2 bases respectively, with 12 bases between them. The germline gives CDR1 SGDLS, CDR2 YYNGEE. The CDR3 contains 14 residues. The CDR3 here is CASSTGDLNTEAFF. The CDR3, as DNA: TGTGCCAGCAGCACAGGAGACCTAAACACTGAAGCTTTCTTT.

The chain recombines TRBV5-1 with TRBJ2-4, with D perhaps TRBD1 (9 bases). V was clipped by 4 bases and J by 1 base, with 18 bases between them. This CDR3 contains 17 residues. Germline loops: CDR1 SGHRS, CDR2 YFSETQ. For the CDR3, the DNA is TGCGCCAGCAGCCCGGGAGGGACAGGGAGCGCCAAAAACATTCAGTACTTC. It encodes CASSPGGTGSAKNIQYF.

DNA for the CDR3: TGTGCCTGGAGTAACCGGTGGGAGCAGTACTTC. Translated, it gives CAWSNRWEQYF. The chain is built from TRBV30 and TRBJ2-7, with D unclear. Per the germline V gene, CDR1 is GTSNPN and CDR2 is SVGIG (reference sequence). This CDR3 has 11 residues. Trimming took 2 bases from V and 7 from J, leaving 9 bases between them.

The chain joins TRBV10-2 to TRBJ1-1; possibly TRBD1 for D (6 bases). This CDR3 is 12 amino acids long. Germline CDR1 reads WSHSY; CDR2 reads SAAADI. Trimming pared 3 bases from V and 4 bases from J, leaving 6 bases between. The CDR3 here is CASSEGGTEAFF. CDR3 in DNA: TGCGCCAGCAGTGAAGGGGGCACTGAAGCTTTCTTT.

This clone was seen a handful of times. The CDR3 nucleotides are TGTGCCAGCAGCCGACCCGGACAGGGTGGCACTGAAGCTTTCTTT. This encodes CASSRPGQGGTEAFF. This chain uses TRBV6-8 with TRBJ1-1, with TRBD1 matching over 8 bases. CDR1 is MNHGY and CDR2 is SAAAGT in the germline V gene. This CDR3 has 15 residues. Unmatched junction bases numbered 10, after V lost 6 bases and J lost 4 bases.

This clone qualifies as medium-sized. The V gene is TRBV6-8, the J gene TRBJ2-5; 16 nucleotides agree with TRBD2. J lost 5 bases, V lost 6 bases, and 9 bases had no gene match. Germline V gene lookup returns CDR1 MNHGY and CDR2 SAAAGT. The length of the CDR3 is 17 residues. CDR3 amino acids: CASSPGLAGGGSETQYF. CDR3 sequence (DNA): TGTGCCAGCAGCCCGGGACTAGCGGGAGGGGGATCGGAGACCCAGTACTTC.

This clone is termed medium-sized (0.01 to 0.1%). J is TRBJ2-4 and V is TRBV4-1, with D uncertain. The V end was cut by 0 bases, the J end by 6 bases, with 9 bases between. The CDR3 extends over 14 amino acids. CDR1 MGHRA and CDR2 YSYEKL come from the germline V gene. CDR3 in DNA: TGCGCCAGCAGCCAAGATTGGGATGTAAACATTCAGTACTTC. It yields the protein CASSQDWDVNIQYF.

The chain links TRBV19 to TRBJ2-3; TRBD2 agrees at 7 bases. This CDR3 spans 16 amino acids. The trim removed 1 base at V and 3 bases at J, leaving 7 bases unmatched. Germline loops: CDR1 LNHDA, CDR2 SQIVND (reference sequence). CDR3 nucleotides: TGTGCCAGTAGTATAGGGGGGAGGGGCACGACAGATACGCAGTATTTT. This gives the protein CASSIGGRGTTDTQYF.